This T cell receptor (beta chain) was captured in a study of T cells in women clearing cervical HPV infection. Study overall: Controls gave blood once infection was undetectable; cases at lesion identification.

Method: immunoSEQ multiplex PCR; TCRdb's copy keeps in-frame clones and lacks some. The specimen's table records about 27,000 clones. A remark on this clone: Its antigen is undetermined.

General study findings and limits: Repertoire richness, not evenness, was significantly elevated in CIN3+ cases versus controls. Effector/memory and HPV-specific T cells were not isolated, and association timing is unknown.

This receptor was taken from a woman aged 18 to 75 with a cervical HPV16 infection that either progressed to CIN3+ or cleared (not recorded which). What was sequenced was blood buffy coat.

The covered CDR3 bases are TGTGCCTGGAGGGACAGGGGTCTCCTTAATTCACCG. Its protein is CAWRDRGLLNSP. The full CDR3 sequence reads CAWRDRGLLNSPLFF. The chain is built from TRBV30 and TRBJ2-2, with 9 nucleotides matching TRBD1. The CDR3 extends 3 residues past the end of the read, so its final part is completed from the germline J gene. The germline gives CDR1 GTSNPN, CDR2 SVGIG (reference sequence). This CDR3 is built from 15 residues.